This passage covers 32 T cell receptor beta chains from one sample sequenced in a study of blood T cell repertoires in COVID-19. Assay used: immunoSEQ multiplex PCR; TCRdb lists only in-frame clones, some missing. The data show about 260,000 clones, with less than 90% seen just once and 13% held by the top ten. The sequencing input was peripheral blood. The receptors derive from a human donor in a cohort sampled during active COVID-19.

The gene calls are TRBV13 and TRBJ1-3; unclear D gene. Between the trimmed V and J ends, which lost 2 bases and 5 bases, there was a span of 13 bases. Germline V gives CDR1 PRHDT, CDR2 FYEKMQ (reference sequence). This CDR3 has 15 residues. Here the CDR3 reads CASSLRRGTRNTIYF. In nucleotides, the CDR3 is TGTGCCAGCAGCTTACGCCGGGGAACTCGAAACACCATATATTTT.

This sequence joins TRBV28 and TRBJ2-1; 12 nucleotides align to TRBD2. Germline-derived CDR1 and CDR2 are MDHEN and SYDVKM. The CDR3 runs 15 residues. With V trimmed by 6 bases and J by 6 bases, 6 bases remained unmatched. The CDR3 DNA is TGTGCCAGCAGGGGAGGACTAGCGGGATCCAATGAGCAGTTCTTC. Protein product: CASRGGLAGSNEQFF.

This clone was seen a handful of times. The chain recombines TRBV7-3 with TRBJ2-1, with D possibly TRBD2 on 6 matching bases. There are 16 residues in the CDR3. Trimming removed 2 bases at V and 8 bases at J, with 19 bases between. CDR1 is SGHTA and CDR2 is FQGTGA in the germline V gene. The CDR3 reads CASSLDRGTRAHEQFF. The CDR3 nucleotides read TGTGCCAGCAGCTTAGATAGAGGGACTCGAGCACATGAGCAGTTCTTC. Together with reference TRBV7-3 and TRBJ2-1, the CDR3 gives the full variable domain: GAGVSQTPSNKVTEKGKYVELRCDPISGHTALYWYRQSLGQGPEFLIYFQGTGAADDSGLPNDRFFAVRPEGSVSTLKIQRTERGDSAVYLCASSLDRGTRAHEQFFGPGTRLTVL.

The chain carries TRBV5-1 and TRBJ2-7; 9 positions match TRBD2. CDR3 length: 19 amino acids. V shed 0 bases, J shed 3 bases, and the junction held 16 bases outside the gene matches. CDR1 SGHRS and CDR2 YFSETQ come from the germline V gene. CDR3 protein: CASSLGLAGELGRLYEQYF. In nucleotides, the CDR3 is TGCGCCAGCAGCTTGGGGTTAGCGGGAGAGCTGGGGAGACTCTACGAGCAGTACTTC.

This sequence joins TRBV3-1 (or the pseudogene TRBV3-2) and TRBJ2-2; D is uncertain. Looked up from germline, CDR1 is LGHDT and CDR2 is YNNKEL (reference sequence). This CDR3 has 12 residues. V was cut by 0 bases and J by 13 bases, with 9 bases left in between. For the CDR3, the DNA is TGTGCCAGCAGCCAAGATGAGGTCGCGCTGTTTTTT. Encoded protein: CASSQDEVALFF.

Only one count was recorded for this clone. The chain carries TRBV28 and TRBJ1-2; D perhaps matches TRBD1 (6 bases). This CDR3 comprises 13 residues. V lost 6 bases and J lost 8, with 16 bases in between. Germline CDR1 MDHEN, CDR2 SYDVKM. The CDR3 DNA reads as TGTGCCAGCAGACTCCAGGGGTCCCGGGGCTACACCTTC. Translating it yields CASRLQGSRGYTF.

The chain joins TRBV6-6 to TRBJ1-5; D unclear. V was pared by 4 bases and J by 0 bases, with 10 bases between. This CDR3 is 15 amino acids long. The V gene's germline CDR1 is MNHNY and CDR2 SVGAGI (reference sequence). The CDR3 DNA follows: TGTGCCAGCAGTTCGGGGTCCAGTAGCAATCAGCCCCAGCATTTT. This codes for CASSSGSSSNQPQHF.

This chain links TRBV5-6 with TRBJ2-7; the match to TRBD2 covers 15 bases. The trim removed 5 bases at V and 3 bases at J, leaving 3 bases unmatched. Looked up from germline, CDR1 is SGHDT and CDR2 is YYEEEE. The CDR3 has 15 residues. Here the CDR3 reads CASRSGLAGGYEQYF. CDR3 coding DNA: TGTGCCAGCAGGTCGGGACTAGCGGGAGGCTACGAGCAGTACTTC.

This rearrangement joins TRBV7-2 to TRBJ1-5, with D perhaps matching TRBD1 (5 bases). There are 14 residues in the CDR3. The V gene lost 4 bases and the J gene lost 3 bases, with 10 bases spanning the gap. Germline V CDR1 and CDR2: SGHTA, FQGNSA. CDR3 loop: CASSSQGLNQPQHF. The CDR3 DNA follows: TGTGCCAGCAGCTCCCAGGGTCTCAATCAGCCCCAGCATTTT.

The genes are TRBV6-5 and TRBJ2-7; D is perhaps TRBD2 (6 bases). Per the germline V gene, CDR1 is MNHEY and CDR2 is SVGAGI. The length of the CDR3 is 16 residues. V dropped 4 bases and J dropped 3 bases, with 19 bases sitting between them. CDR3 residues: CASSFNRDWIFYEQYF. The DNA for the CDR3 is TGTGCCAGCAGTTTCAACCGGGACTGGATTTTCTACGAGCAGTACTTC.

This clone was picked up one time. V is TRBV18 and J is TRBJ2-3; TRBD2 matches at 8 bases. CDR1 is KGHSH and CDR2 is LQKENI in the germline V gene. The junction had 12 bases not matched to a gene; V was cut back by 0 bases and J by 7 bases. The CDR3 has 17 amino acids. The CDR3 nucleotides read TGTGCCAGCTCACCACCGACCAGCGGGAGAAGTATGAATACGCAGTATTTT. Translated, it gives CASSPPTSGRSMNTQYF.

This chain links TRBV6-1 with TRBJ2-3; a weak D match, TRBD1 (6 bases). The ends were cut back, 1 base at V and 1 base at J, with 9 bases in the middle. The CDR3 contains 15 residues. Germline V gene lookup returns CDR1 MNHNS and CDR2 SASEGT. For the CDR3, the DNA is TGTGCCAGCAGTGAAGTAGGGGGAGGCACAGATACGCAGTATTTT. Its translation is CASSEVGGGTDTQYF.

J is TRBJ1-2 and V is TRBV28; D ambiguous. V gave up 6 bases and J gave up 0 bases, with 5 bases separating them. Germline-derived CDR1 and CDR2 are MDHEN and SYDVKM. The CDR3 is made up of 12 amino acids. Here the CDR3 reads CASSLTNYGYTF. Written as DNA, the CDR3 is TGTGCCAGCAGCCTTACTAACTATGGCTACACCTTC.

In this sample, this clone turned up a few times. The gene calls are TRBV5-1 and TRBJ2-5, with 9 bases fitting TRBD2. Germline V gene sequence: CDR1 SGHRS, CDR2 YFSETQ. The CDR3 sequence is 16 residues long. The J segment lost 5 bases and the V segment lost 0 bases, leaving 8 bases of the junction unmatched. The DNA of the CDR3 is TGCGCCAGCAGCTTGGGCGGAGCGGGAGGAAGCGAGACCCAGTACTTC. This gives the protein CASSLGGAGGSETQYF.

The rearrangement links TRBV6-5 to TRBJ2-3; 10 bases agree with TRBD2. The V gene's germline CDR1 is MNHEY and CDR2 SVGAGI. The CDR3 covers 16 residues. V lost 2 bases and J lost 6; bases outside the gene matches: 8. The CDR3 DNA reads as TGTGCCAGCAGTTACGCCAGCGGGAGGGCCGCGGATACGCAGTATTTT. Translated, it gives CASSYASGRAADTQYF.

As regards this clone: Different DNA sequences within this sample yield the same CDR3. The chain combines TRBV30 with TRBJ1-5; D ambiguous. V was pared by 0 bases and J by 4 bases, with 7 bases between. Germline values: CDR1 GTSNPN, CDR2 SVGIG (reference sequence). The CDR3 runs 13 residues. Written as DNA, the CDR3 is TGTGCCTGGAGTGTACGAGGGAATCAGCCCCAGCATTTT. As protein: CAWSVRGNQPQHF.

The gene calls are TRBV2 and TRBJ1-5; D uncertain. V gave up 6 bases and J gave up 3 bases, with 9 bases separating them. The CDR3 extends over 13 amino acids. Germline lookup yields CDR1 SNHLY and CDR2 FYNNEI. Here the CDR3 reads CASRVENNQPQHF. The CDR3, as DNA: TGTGCCAGCAGGGTAGAGAACAATCAGCCCCAGCATTTT.

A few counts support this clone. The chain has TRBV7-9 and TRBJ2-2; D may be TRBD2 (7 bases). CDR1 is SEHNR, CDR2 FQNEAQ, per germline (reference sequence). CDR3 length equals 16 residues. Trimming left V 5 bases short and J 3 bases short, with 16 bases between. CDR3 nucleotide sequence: TGTGCCAGCAGCCCCAGAGGGGGGGCTGACACCGGGGAGCTGTTTTTT. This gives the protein CASSPRGGADTGELFF.

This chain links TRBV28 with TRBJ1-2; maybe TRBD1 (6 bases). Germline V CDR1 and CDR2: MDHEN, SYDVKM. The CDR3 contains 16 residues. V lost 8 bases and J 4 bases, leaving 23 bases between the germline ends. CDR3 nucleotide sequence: TGTGCCAGCCTTTTTGCCCAGGGGACGTTAAGCTATGGCTACACCTTC. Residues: CASLFAQGTLSYGYTF.

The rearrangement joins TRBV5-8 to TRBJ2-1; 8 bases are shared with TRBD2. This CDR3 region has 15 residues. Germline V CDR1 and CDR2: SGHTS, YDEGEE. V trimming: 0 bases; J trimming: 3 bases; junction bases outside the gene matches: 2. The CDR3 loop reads CASSLGLANYNEQFF. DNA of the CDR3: TGTGCCAGCAGCTTGGGACTAGCGAACTACAATGAGCAGTTCTTC.

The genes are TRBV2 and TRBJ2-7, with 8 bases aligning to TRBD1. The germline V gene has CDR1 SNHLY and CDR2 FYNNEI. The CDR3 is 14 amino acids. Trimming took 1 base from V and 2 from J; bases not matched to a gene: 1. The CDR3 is CASSEDRGTYEQYF. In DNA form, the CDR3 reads TGTGCCAGCAGTGAAGACAGGGGGACCTACGAGCAGTACTTC.

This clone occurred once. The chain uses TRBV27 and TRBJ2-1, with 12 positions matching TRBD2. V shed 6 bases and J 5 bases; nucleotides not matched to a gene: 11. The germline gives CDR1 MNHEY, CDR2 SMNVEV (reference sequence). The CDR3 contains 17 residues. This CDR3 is CASSLRLAGGPHNEQFF. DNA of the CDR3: TGTGCCAGCAGCTTACGGCTAGCGGGAGGGCCCCACAATGAGCAGTTCTTC.

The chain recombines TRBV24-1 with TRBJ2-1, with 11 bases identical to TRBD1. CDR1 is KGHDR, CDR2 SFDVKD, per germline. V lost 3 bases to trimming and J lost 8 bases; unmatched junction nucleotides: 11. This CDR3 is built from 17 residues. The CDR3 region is CATSDPPGQGVLDEQFF. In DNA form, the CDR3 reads TGTGCCACCAGTGATCCCCCGGGACAGGGGGTCTTGGATGAGCAGTTCTTC.

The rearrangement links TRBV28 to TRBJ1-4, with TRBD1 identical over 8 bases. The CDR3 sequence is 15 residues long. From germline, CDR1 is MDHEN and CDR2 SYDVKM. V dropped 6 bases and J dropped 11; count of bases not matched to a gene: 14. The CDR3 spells CASRGADRGEAKLFF. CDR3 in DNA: TGTGCCAGCAGGGGAGCCGACAGGGGCGAGGCTAAACTGTTTTTT.

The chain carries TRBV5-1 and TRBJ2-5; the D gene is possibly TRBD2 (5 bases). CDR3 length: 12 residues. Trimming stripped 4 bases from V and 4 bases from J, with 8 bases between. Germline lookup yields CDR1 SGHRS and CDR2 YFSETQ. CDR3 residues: CASSPRGETQYF. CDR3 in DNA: TGCGCCAGCAGCCCTCGGGGAGAGACCCAGTACTTC.

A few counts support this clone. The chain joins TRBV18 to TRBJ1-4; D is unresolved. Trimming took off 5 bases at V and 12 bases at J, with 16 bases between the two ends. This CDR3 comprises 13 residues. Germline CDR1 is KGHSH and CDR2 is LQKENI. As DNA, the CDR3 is TGTGCCAGCTCATTGGACGGGAACGGGGAACTGTTTTTT. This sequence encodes CASSLDGNGELFF.

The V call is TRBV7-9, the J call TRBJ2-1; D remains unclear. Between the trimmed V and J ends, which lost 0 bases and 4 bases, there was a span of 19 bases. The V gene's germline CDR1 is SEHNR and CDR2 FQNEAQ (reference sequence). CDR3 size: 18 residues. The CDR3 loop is CASSLARLAEPFYNEQFF. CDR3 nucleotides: TGTGCCAGCAGCTTAGCGCGACTGGCCGAGCCATTTTACAATGAGCAGTTCTTC.

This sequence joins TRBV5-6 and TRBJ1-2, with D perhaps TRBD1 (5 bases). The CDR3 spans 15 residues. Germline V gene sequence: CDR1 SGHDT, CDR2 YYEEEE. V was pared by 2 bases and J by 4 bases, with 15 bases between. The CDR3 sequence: CASSFSPGGVYGYTF. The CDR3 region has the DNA TGTGCCAGCAGCTTCTCACCCGGGGGTGTCTATGGCTACACCTTC.

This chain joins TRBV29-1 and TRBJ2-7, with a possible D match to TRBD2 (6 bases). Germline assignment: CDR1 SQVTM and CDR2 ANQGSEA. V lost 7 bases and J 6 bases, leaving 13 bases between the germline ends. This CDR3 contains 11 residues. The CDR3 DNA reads TGCAGCGCCGGGACTCAGATCGAGCAGTACTTC. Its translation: CSAGTQIEQYF.

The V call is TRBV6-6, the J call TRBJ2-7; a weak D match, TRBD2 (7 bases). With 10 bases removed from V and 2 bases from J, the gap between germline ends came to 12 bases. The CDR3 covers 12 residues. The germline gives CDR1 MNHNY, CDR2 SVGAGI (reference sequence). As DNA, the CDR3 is TGTGCCACGGGGGGCAGACCCTACGAGCAGTACTTC. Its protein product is CATGGRPYEQYF.

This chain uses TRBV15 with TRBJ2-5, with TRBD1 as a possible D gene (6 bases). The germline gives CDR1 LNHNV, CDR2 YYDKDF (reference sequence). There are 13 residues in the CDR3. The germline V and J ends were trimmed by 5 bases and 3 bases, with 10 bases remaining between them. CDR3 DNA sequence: TGTGCCACCAGCCCGCGGACAGAAGAGACCCAGTACTTC. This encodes CATSPRTEETQYF.

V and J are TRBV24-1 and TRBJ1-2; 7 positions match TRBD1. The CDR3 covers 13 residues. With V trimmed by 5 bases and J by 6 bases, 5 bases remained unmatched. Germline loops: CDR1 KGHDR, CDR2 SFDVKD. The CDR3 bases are TGTGCCACCAGTGCCTTAGACAGGGATGGCTACACCTTC. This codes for CATSALDRDGYTF.